This TCR beta chain was sequenced in a study of OX40 agonist ivuxolimab in advanced cancers. Study context: Subjects had a mean age of about 60 years, with a range of roughly 20 to 79; around 84% were male.

As for this clone: Its antigen is not identified.

The repertoire was sequenced with immunoSEQ multiplex PCR; TCRdb's copy has only in-frame clones and lacks some. The repertoire consists of tens of thousands of clones, with around 81% occurring once and the leading ten covering approximately 2.5%. V was clipped by 5 bases and J by 9 bases, with 22 bases between them. The V gene's germline CDR1 is SGHTA and CDR2 FQGNSA. The CDR3 covers 15 residues. Study-level findings and limits: CD8+ T cells (on average) carried more expanded clones than CD4+ T cells. Certain nonresponding patients likewise had low normalized T-cell clonal expansion.

The sample consisted of CD4+ or CD8+ T cells sorted from blood, taken in a trial of the OX40 agonist ivuxolimab. V gene TRBV7-2 combines with J gene TRBJ1-2; TRBD1 is a possible D gene (6 bases). The sequence came from an adult with an advanced solid tumor such as melanoma, head and neck, liver or kidney cancer. For the CDR3, the DNA is TGTGCCAGCAGCCGAACAGGGACGGACGGAGAGCGCTACACCTTC. Encoded protein: CASSRTGTDGERYTF.